This T cell receptor beta chain was profiled in a study of human T cells and chemical hapten exposure. Background on the study: Largely, small differences in pooled library volume made per-sample TCR yields vary. Study results and caveats: There were significantly more large CDR3 similarity clusters among expanded TCRs than among controls. Each of the donors had alopecia, so their immune responses may not resemble those of healthy people.

This clonotype has a handful of counts. Its matching antigen is unknown. What the library attached to individual cDNA molecules were unique molecular identifiers. TCRdb re-called the RACE reads through MiXCR, storing one row per CDR3 protein. Here the sample spans roughly 120,000 distinct CDR3 sequences, about 13% being singletons. Time point given: pre-sensitization, week 0. Treatment specified: therapeutic diphenylcyclopropenone sensitization with weekly scalp DPC. V was clipped by 5 bases and J by 2 bases, with 9 bases between them. Germline lookup yields CDR1 SGHNT and CDR2 YENEEA. The CDR3 is 13 amino acids.

The sequence was collected from a woman younger than 30 with alopecia areata. Some clones in this sample may be carry-over from other donors' samples. The V gene is TRBV11-3, the J gene TRBJ1-1, with D unresolved. The sequencing here drew on whole blood, taken in connection with sensitization to the hapten diphenylcyclopropenone (DPC). The CDR3 DNA follows: TGTGCCAGCAGCCCCAGCTCAAACACTGAAGCTTTCTTT. It encodes CASSPSSNTEAFF.